A selection of T cell receptor beta chains follows, all from one sample in a study of CD8 T cells in Susac syndrome. TCRdb re-called the immunoSEQ multiplex PCR reads through MiXCR, storing one row per CDR3 protein. The sample has under 200,000 distinct CDR3 sequences, about 96% seen once; the top ten hold 0.12%. Sequencing input: CD4+ T cells from PBMCs. All receptors derive from a human donor with Susac syndrome. The conserved cysteine and the conserved F or W are not part of the CDR3 here.

ASSRTGVENTEAF,TRBJ1-1,TRBV2
SAHVDRVEEKLF,TRBJ1-4,TRBV20-1
ASSLGTGGAETQY,TRBJ2-5,TRBV28
ASSVVENEQF,TRBJ2-1,TRBV9
ASSQDSMGPADTQY,TRBJ2-3,TRBV4-3
SARAGTFNQPQH,TRBJ1-5,TRBV20-1
ASSLVGGGLYEQY,TRBJ2-7,TRBV5-4
SVEPGITYNEQF,TRBJ2-1,TRBV29-1
ASSPNHVWGYEQY,TRBJ2-7,TRBV28
ASSLTSGPNSPLH,TRBJ1-6,TRBV5-4
ATSEAGTGGEETQY,TRBJ2-5,TRBV24-1
SAVPDLRKETQY,TRBJ2-5,TRBV29-1
ASSSPSGTDTQY,TRBJ2-3,TRBV19
ATRGGSGWNEQF,TRBJ2-1,TRBV24-1
ASSSTDTLFGTQY,TRBJ2-5,TRBV7-8
ASRPDSNQPQH,TRBJ1-5,TRBV2
ASSPRVGATNEKLF,TRBJ1-4,TRBV18
ASSLLAVGGNEQF,TRBJ2-1,TRBV7-2
ASSYRDPNEQF,TRBJ2-1,TRBV5-4
ASSLQQGASGELF,TRBJ2-2,TRBV11-1
AWNTRGGAGYT,TRBJ1-2,TRBV30
SASRPTTNTEAF,TRBJ1-1,TRBV20-1
SVVRGLDTEAF,TRBJ1-1,TRBV29-1
ASSLIGNTEAF,TRBJ1-1,TRBV28
ASSAIWADTEAF,TRBJ1-1,TRBV9
ASSPRVAGELF,TRBJ2-2,TRBV4-3
ASSSTGGSVAEAF,TRBJ1-1,TRBV7-8
SATLYPEAF,TRBJ1-1,TRBV20-1
AIPGRTGDSYEQY,TRBJ2-7,TRBV2
ACHPDSGANVLT,TRBJ2-6,TRBV30
SVVEVTDTQY,TRBJ2-3,TRBV29-1
ASSFRFPGGQPQH,TRBJ1-5,TRBV27
ASGWGQGRYEQY,TRBJ2-7,TRBV12-3/TRBV12-4
ASSNYGEREPWF,TRBJ2-1,TRBV28
AWTSGRAGIQY,TRBJ2-4,TRBV30
AWSPGLAGSTDTQY,TRBJ2-3,TRBV30
ASRRQGDNEQF,TRBJ2-1,TRBV21-1
ATSASPSWPANTGELF,TRBJ2-2,TRBV24-1
ASSYRAEGEAF,TRBJ1-1,TRBV6-5
ASSLGGDYLSTDTQY,TRBJ2-3,TRBV12-3/TRBV12-4
SVGIPPAEAF,TRBJ1-1,TRBV29-1
SVEDRLTYSEAF,TRBJ1-1,TRBV29-1
ASSSDRGGIQY,TRBJ2-4,TRBV7-3
SVGGATGYT,TRBJ1-2,TRBV29-1
ASSASSYNSPLH,TRBJ1-6,TRBV6-4
ASRSSGPQGELF,TRBJ2-2,TRBV19
SARTGYQETQY,TRBJ2-5,TRBV20-1
ATSDPDLETQY,TRBJ2-5,TRBV24-1
AWGWGRSNQPQH,TRBJ1-5,TRBV30
SARDGTGLVNEQY,TRBJ2-7,TRBV20-1